The T cell receptor (beta chain) described here comes from a study of regulatory T cells in long-lasting Graves disease. Arm-PCR of CDR3 regions with iRepertoire HTBI primers generated TCR beta libraries. Via MiXCR, TCRdb re-called the multiplex PCR reads, giving one row per CDR3 protein. The profile covers about 440,000 distinct CDR3 sequences, with around 15% appearing a single time and 20% to 25% taken by the ten largest. This clonotype was picked up many times. Time point noted: newly diagnosed GD, antithyroid drugs for less than 3 months. Extracted PBMC RNA gave rise to the TCR library. A peripheral blood sample, about 9.4 milliliters in volume, was drawn into EDTA tubes. The CDR3 has 13 amino acids. CDR1 and CDR2 from the germline V gene are PRHDT and FYEKMQ (reference sequence). V lost 2 bases, J lost 10 bases, and 12 bases lay in between. In addition, the sample was reused for a study of T cells in Graves' hyperthyroidism and ophthalmopathy.

This specimen was peripheral blood mononuclear cells (PBMCs), taken at new diagnosis, from a patient treated with antithyroid drugs. V gene TRBV13 combines with J gene TRBJ2-1; D unresolved. This TCR came from a woman aged 18-29 years with Graves disease. The CDR3 nucleotides read TGTGCCAGCAGCTTACGGGCGTCTTGGGAGCAGTTCTTC. It codes for CASSLRASWEQFF.